The clone carrying this TCR beta chain was counted ten times or more. The source of the sample is a study of T cells in Graves' hyperthyroidism and ophthalmopathy. Germline V lookup: CDR1 SGHRS, CDR2 YFSETQ. Losses at the gene ends were 0 bases for V and 1 base for J; bases not matched to a gene: 3. The CDR3 runs 15 residues. Researchers amplified the TCR beta CDR3 regions from RNA transcripts. HTBI primers were employed in a first-round RT-PCR of the TCR CDR3. In TCRdb, the multiplex PCR reads were re-called with MiXCR into one record per CDR3 protein. The sample includes roughly 240,000 distinct CDR3 sequences, about 24% of them seen just once.

The TCR comes from a woman aged 40 to 49 with Graves' ophthalmopathy. Sequenced: blood. The rearrangement joins TRBV5-1 to TRBJ2-7, with 8 bases lining up with TRBD1. CDR3 in amino acids: CASSLAGGLSYEQYF. Here the CDR3 DNA reads TGCGCCAGCAGCTTGGCAGGGGGCCTTTCCTACGAGCAGTACTTC. Variable domain in full (rest from reference TRBV5-1 and TRBJ2-7): KAGVTQTPRYLIKTRGQQVTLSCSPISGHRSVSWYQQTPGQGLQFLFEYFSETQRNKGNFPGRFSGRQFSNSRSEMNVSTLELGDSALYLCASSLAGGLSYEQYFGPGTRLTVT.